The present TCR beta chain was sequenced within a study of OX40 agonist ivuxolimab in advanced cancers. In the study overall: An anti-OX40 (CD134) antibody with agonistic activity, ivuxolimab, was administered to patients. The eligibility criteria allowed prior anti-PD-1, anti-PD-L1 or anti-CTLA-4 therapy, and approximately 40% had some. Partial responses were recorded for three patients, including one with hepatocellular carcinoma and two with cutaneous melanoma. Study conclusions and caveats: Dose levels from 0.1 to 3.0 mg/kg saw CD4+ and CD8+ blood T cells expand clonally by week 6.

The V and J ends lost 0 bases and 1 base respectively, with 10 bases between them. The CDR3 sequence is 16 residues long. Germline V lookup: CDR1 SGHDN, CDR2 FVKESK. TCRdb's table, derived via immunoSEQ multiplex PCR, lists solely in-frame clones and lacks some. The sample lists about 120,000 clones; over 85% were seen once. Details on this clone: The antigen is not known.

The sequencing used CD4+ or CD8+ T cells sorted from blood, collected in a trial of the OX40 agonist ivuxolimab. This chain uses TRBV14 with TRBJ2-1, with a possible D match to TRBD2 (5 bases). This TCR was recovered from an adult with an advanced solid tumor such as melanoma, head and neck, liver or kidney cancer. This CDR3 is CASSQDSLASYNEQFF. CDR3 sequence (DNA): TGTGCCAGCAGCCAAGATAGTCTAGCTTCCTACAATGAGCAGTTCTTC.